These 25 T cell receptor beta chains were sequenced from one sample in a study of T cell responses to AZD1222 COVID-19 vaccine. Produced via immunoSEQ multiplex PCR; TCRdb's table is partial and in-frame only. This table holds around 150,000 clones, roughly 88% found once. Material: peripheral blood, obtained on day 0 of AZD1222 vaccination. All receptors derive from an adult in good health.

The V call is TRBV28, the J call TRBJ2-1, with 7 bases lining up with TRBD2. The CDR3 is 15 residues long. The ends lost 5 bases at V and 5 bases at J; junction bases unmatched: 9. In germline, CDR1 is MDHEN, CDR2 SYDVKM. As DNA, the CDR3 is TGTGCCAGCAGTATCCCTCGGGGAGGGGACAATGAGCAGTTCTTC. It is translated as CASSIPRGGDNEQFF.

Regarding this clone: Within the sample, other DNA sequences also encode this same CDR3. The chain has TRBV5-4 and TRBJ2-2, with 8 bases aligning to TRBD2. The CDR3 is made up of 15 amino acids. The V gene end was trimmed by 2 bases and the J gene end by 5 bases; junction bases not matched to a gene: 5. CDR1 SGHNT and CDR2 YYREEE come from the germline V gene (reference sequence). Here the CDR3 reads CASSLGLAGTGELFF. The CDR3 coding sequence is TGTGCCAGCAGCTTAGGACTAGCCGGGACCGGGGAGCTGTTTTTT.

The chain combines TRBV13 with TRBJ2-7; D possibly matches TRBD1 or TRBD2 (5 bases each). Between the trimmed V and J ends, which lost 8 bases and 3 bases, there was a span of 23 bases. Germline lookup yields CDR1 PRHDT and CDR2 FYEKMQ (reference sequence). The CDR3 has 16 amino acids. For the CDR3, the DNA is TGTGCCAGCGTCCTTGGGGGTGAAGGACCTGACTACGAGCAGTACTTC. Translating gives CASVLGGEGPDYEQYF.

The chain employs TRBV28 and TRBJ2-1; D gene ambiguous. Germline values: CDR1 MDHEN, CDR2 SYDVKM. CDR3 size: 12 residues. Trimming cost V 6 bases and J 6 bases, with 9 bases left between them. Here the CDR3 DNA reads TGTGCCAGCAGGGCTAGTTCCAATGAGCAGTTCTTC. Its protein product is CASRASSNEQFF.

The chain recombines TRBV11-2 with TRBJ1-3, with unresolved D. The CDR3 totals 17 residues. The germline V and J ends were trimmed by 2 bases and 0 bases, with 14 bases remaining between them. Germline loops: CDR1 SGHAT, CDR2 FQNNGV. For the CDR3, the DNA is TGTGCCAGCAGCTTATTTCCTCCTGCCCTCTCTGGAAACACCATATATTTT. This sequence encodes CASSLFPPALSGNTIYF.

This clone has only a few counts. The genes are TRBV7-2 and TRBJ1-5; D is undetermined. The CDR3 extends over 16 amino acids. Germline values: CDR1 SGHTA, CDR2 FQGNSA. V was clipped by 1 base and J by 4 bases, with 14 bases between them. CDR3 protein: CASSLGGRQNNQPQHF. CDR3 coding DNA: TGTGCCAGCAGCTTAGGGGGTCGGCAGAATAATCAGCCCCAGCATTTT.

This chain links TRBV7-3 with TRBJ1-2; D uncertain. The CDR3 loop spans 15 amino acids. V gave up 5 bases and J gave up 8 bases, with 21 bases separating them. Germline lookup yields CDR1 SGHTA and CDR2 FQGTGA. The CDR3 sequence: CASSVGGQVRIGYTF. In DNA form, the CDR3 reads TGTGCCAGCAGCGTCGGCGGGCAGGTCCGGATCGGCTACACCTTC.

The CDR3 DNA follows: TGTGCCAGCAGCCAATCTGGACAGGGTGTTGGAAACACCATATATTTT. This codes for CASSQSGQGVGNTIYF. The gene calls are TRBV16 and TRBJ1-3, with 8 bases matching TRBD1. Germline V gives CDR1 KGHSY, CDR2 FQNENV. The CDR3 totals 16 residues. V was clipped by 0 bases and J by 3 bases; unmatched bases: 4. The full variable domain, its missing parts supplied by reference TRBV16 and TRBJ1-3, is GEEVAQTPKHLVRGEGQKAKLYCAPIKGHSYVFWYQQVLKNEFKFLISFQNENVFDETGMPKERFSAKCLPNSPCSLEIQATKLEDSAVYFCASSQSGQGVGNTIYFGEGSWLTVV.

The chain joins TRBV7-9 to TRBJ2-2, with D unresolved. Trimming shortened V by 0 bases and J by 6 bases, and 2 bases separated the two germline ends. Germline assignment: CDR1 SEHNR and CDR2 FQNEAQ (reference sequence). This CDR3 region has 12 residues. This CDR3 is CASSLASGELFF. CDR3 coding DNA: TGTGCCAGCAGCTTAGCCTCCGGGGAGCTGTTTTTT.

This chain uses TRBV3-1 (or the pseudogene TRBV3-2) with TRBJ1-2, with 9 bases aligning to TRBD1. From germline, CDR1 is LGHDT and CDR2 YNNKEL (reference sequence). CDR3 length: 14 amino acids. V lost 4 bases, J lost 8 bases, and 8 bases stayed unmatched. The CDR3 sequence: CASSRSQGAGGYTF. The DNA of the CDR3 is TGTGCCAGCAGCCGATCACAGGGGGCAGGCGGCTACACCTTC.

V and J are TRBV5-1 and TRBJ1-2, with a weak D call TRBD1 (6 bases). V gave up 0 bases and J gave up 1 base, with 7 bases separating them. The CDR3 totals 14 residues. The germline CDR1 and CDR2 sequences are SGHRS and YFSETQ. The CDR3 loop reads CASSLGDINYGYTF. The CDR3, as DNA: TGCGCCAGCAGCTTGGGGGACATTAACTATGGCTACACCTTC.

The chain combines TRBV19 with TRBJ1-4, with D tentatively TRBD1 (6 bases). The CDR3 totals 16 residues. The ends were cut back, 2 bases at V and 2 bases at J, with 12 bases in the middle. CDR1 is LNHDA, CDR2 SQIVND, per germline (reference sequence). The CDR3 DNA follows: TGTGCCAGTAGTATAAAGGGGGTACGGACTAATGAAAAACTGTTTTTT. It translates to CASSIKGVRTNEKLFF.

The CDR3 bases are TGTGCCAGCAGCTTTAGCTCCTACAATGAGCAGTTCTTC. The encoded protein is CASSFSSYNEQFF. This chain uses TRBV11-3 with TRBJ2-1, with no clear D. The length of the CDR3 is 13 residues. Germline values: CDR1 SGHNT, CDR2 YENEEA. V was cut by 3 bases and J by 0 bases, with 3 bases left in between.

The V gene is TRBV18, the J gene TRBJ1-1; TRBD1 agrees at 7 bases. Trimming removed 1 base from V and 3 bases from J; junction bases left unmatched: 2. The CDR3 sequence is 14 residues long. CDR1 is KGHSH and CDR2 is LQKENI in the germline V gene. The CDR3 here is CASSPLTGDTEAFF. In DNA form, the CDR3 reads TGTGCCAGCTCACCACTAACAGGGGACACTGAAGCTTTCTTT. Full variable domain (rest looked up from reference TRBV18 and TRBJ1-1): NAGVMQNPRHLVRRRGQEARLRCSPMKGHSHVYWYRQLPEEGLKFMVYLQKENIIDESGMPKERFSAEFPKEGPSILRIQQVVRGDSAAYFCASSPLTGDTEAFFGQGTRLTVV.

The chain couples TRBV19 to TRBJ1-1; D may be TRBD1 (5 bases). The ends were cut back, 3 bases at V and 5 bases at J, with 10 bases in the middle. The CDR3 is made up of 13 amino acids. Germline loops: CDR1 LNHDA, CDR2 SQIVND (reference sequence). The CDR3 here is CASSIRGWTEAFF. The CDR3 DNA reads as TGTGCCAGTAGTATTAGGGGATGGACTGAAGCTTTCTTT.

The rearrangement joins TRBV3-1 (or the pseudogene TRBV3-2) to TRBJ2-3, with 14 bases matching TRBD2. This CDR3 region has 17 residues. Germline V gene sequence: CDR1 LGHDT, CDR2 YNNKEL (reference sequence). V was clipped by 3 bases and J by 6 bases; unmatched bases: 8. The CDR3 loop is CASSQPGLAGVWDTQYF. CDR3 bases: TGTGCCAGCAGCCAGCCGGGACTAGCGGGAGTGTGGGATACGCAGTATTTT.

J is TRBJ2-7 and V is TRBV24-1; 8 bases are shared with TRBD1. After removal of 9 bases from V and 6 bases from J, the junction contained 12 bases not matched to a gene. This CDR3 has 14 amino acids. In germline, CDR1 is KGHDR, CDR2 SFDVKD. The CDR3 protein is CATERTGKSGEQYF. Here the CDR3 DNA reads TGTGCCACCGAACGGACAGGGAAATCAGGCGAGCAGTACTTC.

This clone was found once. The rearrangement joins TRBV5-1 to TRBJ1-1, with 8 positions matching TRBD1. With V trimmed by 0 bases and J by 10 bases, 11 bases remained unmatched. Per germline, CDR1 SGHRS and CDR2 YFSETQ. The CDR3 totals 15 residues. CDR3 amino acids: CASSLGDRRPTGAFF. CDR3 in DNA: TGCGCCAGCAGCTTGGGGGACAGGAGGCCGACGGGAGCTTTCTTT.

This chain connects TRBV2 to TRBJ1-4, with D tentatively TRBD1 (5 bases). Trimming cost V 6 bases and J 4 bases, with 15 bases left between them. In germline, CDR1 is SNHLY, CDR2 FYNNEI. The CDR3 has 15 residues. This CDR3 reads CASSPRLGLNEKLFF. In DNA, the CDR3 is TGTGCCAGCAGCCCAAGGTTGGGACTTAATGAAAAACTGTTTTTT.

This chain's CDR3 is CASSVGDSNQPQHF. CDR3 coding DNA: TGTGCCAGCAGTGTCGGGGACTCCAATCAGCCCCAGCATTTT. The chain uses TRBV25-1 and TRBJ1-5; D perhaps matches TRBD1 (5 bases). The CDR3 loop spans 14 amino acids. V was shortened by 4 bases and J by 3 bases, with 10 bases between the two germline ends. Germline assignment: CDR1 MGHDK and CDR2 SYGVNS.

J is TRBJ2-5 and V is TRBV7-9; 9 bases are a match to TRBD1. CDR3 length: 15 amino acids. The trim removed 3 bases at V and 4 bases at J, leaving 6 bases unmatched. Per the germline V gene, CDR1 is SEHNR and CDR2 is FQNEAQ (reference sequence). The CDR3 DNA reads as TGTGCCAGCAGCTTCCCGACAGGGGGTGGAGAGACCCAGTACTTC. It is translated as CASSFPTGGGETQYF.

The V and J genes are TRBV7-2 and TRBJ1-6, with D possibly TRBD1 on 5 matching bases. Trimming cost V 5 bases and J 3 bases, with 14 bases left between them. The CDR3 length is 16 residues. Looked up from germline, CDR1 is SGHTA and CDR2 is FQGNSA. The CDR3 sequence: CASSPRDVIYNSPLHF. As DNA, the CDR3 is TGTGCCAGCAGCCCGCGGGACGTAATCTATAATTCACCCCTCCACTTT.

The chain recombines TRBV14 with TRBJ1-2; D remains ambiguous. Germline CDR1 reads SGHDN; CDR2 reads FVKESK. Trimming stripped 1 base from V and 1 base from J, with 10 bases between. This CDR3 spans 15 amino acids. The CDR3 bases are TGTGCCAGCAGCCAAGGGACGGATTTTAACTATGGCTACACCTTC. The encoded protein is CASSQGTDFNYGYTF.

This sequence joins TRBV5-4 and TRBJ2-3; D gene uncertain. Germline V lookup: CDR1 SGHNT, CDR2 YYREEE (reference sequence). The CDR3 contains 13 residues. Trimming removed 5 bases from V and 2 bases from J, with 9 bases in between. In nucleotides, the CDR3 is TGTGCCAGCAGTTTTCCCCCCACAGATACGCAGTATTTT. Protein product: CASSFPPTDTQYF.

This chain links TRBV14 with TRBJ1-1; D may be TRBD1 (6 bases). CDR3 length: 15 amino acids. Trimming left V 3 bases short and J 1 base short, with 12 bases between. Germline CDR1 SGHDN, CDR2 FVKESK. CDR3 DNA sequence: TGTGCCAGCAGCCAGGCCATGACAGGGAACACTGAAGCTTTCTTT. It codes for CASSQAMTGNTEAFF.